Presented here are 30 T cell receptor beta chains from one specimen sequenced in a study of blood T cells in healthy people across ages (dated by TCRdb to between 2015 and 2016). Library construction relied on 5' RACE. TCRdb names Illumina HiSeq 2500 as the instrument used. The second PCR ran for roughly 7 to 12 cycles and used a J-beta primer mix along with a sample-barcoded 5' primer. TCRdb redid the processing of the public reads, applying fastp at Q25 and MiXCR, and retained in-frame beta chains. Each CDR3 protein gets just one entry, which takes the most common genes and DNA from the rows behind it. This sample gives about 1,600,000 distinct CDR3 sequences in total; about 40% of them show up just once. The top ten clones comprise around 8% of the sample. Sequences were obtained from blood. The receptors here all came from a woman under 30 in good health.

Note on this clonotype: A read error may produce the germline difference seen at one junction end. This rearrangement joins TRBV4-2 to TRBJ2-3; 15 bases line up with TRBD2. CDR1 is LGHNA, CDR2 YNFKEQ, per germline. The CDR3 runs to 21 residues. CDR3 nucleotides: TGTGCCAGCAGCCAAGACCGGGTGGGGACTAGCGGGAGGCCATACACAGATGCGCAGTATTTT. Encoded protein: CASSQDRVGTSGRPYTDAQYF.

The J gene is TRBJ2-1, the V gene TRBV6-6; D not certain. Germline CDR1 and CDR2: MNHNY and SVGAGI (reference sequence). The V end lost 2 bases, the J end lost 13 bases, and 24 bases lay between the germline ends. CDR3 size: 16 residues. DNA of the CDR3: TGTGCCAGCAGTTACCCGAGAGGTGTTAGAGGAGAGACCCAGTTCTTC. Protein: CASSYPRGVRGETQFF.

This rearrangement joins TRBV28 to TRBJ2-7; 7 positions match TRBD2. V trimming: 4 bases; J trimming: 2 bases; junction bases outside the gene matches: 8. Germline CDR1 is MDHEN and CDR2 is SYDVKM. The CDR3 totals 15 residues. Here the CDR3 DNA reads TGTGCCAGCAGTTCCGGGGCTAGCGGTCCCTACGAGCAGTACTTC. Encoded protein: CASSSGASGPYEQYF.

This chain connects TRBV6-6 to TRBJ1-3, with D maybe TRBD1 (5 bases). V was cut by 7 bases and J by 4 bases, with 14 bases left in between. The CDR3 covers 14 residues. Germline V gene data show CDR1 as MNHNY and CDR2 as SVGAGI (reference sequence). The CDR3: CASINSGTGNTIYF. The CDR3 DNA sequence: TGTGCCAGCATCAATTCAGGGACCGGAAACACCATATATTTT.

The table lists this clonotype with a few counts. This chain connects TRBV27 to TRBJ1-1, with 10 bases aligning to TRBD1. The J segment lost 7 bases and the V segment lost 5 bases, leaving 13 bases of the junction unmatched. Looked up from germline, CDR1 is MNHEY and CDR2 is SMNVEV (reference sequence). The CDR3 spans 16 residues. In nucleotides, the CDR3 is TGTGCCAGCAGTCAGACAGGGGGCAAAAGGGTAGGTGAAGCTTTCTTT. It yields the protein CASSQTGGKRVGEAFF.

This chain joins TRBV10-3 and TRBJ1-2; no reliable D call. Germline loops: CDR1 ENHRY, CDR2 SYGVKD. The V and J ends lost 6 bases and 5 bases respectively, with 10 bases between them. CDR3 length: 12 residues. The CDR3 protein is CAISGEPYGYTF. For the CDR3, the DNA is TGTGCCATCAGCGGAGAGCCTTATGGCTACACCTTC.

Only a few counts were recorded for this clonotype. The chain links TRBV7-2 to TRBJ2-3, with unresolved D. The CDR3 spans 13 residues. The V end was cut by 5 bases, the J end by 8 bases, with 14 bases between. Per the germline V gene, CDR1 is SGHTA and CDR2 is FQGNSA. The CDR3 loop is CASSPSGRATQYF. CDR3 nucleotides: TGTGCCAGCAGCCCCTCGGGTAGGGCTACGCAGTATTTT.

V and J are TRBV4-2 and TRBJ2-1; TRBD2 agrees at 9 bases. The V gene end was trimmed by 5 bases and the J gene end by 5 bases; junction bases not matched to a gene: 10. The germline V gene encodes CDR1 LGHNA and CDR2 YNFKEQ. The CDR3 consists of 16 residues. CDR3: CASSSTLAGIDNEQFF. The CDR3, as DNA: TGTGCCAGCAGCTCTACTCTAGCGGGAATAGACAATGAGCAGTTCTTC.

This clonotype was detected ten times or more. One junction end does not reproduce the germline sequence, and a read error may be involved. The chain has TRBV3-1 and TRBJ2-1; no firm D call. CDR1 and CDR2 from the germline V gene are LGHDT and YNNKEL (reference sequence). This CDR3 is built from 13 residues. The CDR3 DNA reads TGCGCCAGCAGCCAAGAAGGTAACAATGAGCAGTTCTTC. Residues: CASSQEGNNEQFF.

The V gene is TRBV10-3, the J gene TRBJ2-7; 10 bases agree with TRBD1. Trimming at V came to 3 bases and at J to 6 bases, leaving 8 bases not matched to a gene. The CDR3 consists of 15 residues. CDR1 is ENHRY and CDR2 is SYGVKD in the germline V gene. The CDR3 DNA reads as TGTGCCATCAGTGACCCGACAGGGGGCCGCATCGAGCAGTACTTC. Its translation is CAISDPTGGRIEQYF.

V gene TRBV20-1 combines with J gene TRBJ2-3; D gene unclear. The V end was cut by 0 bases, the J end by 6 bases, with 16 bases between. The germline CDR1 and CDR2 sequences are DFQATT and SNEGSKA (reference sequence). The CDR3 has 15 residues. DNA of the CDR3: TGCAGTGCTAGAGAAAGTAAGAGTGTGTCGGATACGCAGTATTTT. Translation gives CSARESKSVSDTQYF.

The chain joins TRBV7-2 to TRBJ2-2, with 9 nucleotides matching TRBD2. Germline trimming cut 1 base from V and 5 bases from J; bases unmatched to any gene: 5. The CDR3 runs 16 residues. In germline, CDR1 is SGHTA, CDR2 FQGNSA. CDR3 DNA: TGTGCCAGCAGCTTAGATAGCGGGAGTAGGACCGGGGAGCTGTTTTTT. This sequence encodes CASSLDSGSRTGELFF.

The chain has TRBV4-1 and TRBJ2-2, with 7 bases lining up with TRBD1. The V segment lost 4 bases and the J segment 3 bases; nucleotides outside the gene matches: 5. Germline values: CDR1 MGHRA, CDR2 YSYEKL. The CDR3 totals 15 residues. CDR3 region: CASSPFGQDTGELFF. The CDR3 DNA reads as TGCGCCAGCAGCCCCTTCGGACAGGACACCGGGGAGCTGTTTTTT.

The chain joins TRBV24-1 to TRBJ1-5; possibly TRBD1 for D (5 bases). CDR3 length: 18 amino acids. The germline V gene encodes CDR1 KGHDR and CDR2 SFDVKD. The V gene lost 0 bases and the J gene lost 2 bases, with 16 bases spanning the gap. The CDR3 sequence is CATSDLPRGARGNQPQHF. The CDR3 DNA reads TGTGCCACCAGTGATTTGCCCCGGGGCGCGAGGGGCAATCAGCCCCAGCATTTT.

The chain links TRBV5-1 to TRBJ2-1; D perhaps matches TRBD2 (5 bases). The closer fit of TRBJ2-7 to the DNA end suggests the J call may be wrong. Germline V gene data show CDR1 as SGHRS and CDR2 as YFSETQ. The CDR3 is 14 amino acids. This CDR3 is CASSVGSSYNEQYF. DNA for the CDR3: TGCGCCAGCTCGGTTGGGAGCTCCTACAATGAGCAGTACTTC.

The chain is built from TRBV12-3 or TRBV12-4 and TRBJ2-6; no definite D call. Trimming removed 3 bases from V and 4 bases from J, with 10 bases in between. There are 15 residues in the CDR3. CDR3 sequence: CASSFWSPGANVLTF. CDR3 nucleotide sequence: TGTGCCAGCAGTTTCTGGAGCCCAGGGGCCAACGTCCTGACTTTC.

Only a few counts were recorded for this clonotype. The chain uses TRBV6-5 and TRBJ2-1; D unresolved. The V end lost 0 bases, the J end lost 5 bases, and 11 bases lay between the germline ends. This CDR3 spans 15 amino acids. Germline CDR1 and CDR2: MNHEY and SVGAGI. CDR3 bases: TGTGCCAGCAGTTACTCGGACGGAAAAGACAATGAGCAGTTCTTC. Translating it yields CASSYSDGKDNEQFF.

This clonotype was picked up one time. The gene calls are TRBV20-1 and TRBJ2-1; D is unclear. Deletions cut 5 bases from V and 5 bases from J, with 13 bases between. This CDR3 has 13 residues. CDR1 and CDR2 from the germline V gene are DFQATT and SNEGSKA (reference sequence). The CDR3 DNA is TGCAGTGCTCCTCCCCGACGAGACAATGAGCAGTTCTTC. Encoded protein: CSAPPRRDNEQFF.

This chain connects TRBV6-5 to TRBJ1-1; 8 bases are a match to TRBD1. Trimming cost V 5 bases and J 1 base; bases outside gene matches: 9. The CDR3 length is 16 residues. Germline V gives CDR1 MNHEY, CDR2 SVGAGI. The CDR3 coding sequence is TGTGCCAGCAGTCCCCTGGGACAGGTTTCGAACACTGAAGCTTTCTTT. Translation gives CASSPLGQVSNTEAFF.

The chain combines TRBV27 with TRBJ2-7; a weak D match, TRBD2 (7 bases). Trimming left V 5 bases short and J 4 bases short, with 18 bases between. The V gene's germline CDR1 is MNHEY and CDR2 SMNVEV (reference sequence). This CDR3 comprises 15 residues. In nucleotides, the CDR3 is TGTGCCAGCAGTCGGGACCGGACAGCGGGGTACGAGCAGTACTTC. Its protein is CASSRDRTAGYEQYF.

The chain uses TRBV5-1 and TRBJ2-3; 7 bases align to TRBD1. The CDR3 has 14 amino acids. Germline V CDR1 and CDR2: SGHRS, YFSETQ. V was clipped by 0 bases and J by 4 bases; unmatched bases: 2. The DNA of the CDR3 is TGCGCCAGCAGCTTGGAGGGGGCTGCAGATACGCAGTATTTT. Amino acids: CASSLEGAADTQYF.

The chain links TRBV5-4 to TRBJ1-2; 8 bases agree with TRBD1. Losses at the gene ends were 3 bases for V and 3 bases for J; bases not matched to a gene: 4. CDR3 length: 14 residues. Germline lookup yields CDR1 SGHNT and CDR2 YYREEE (reference sequence). CDR3: CASSSPDRDYGYTF. CDR3 DNA: TGTGCCAGCAGCTCCCCGGACAGGGACTATGGCTACACCTTC.

The genes are TRBV20-1 and TRBJ1-5; 11 positions match TRBD1. Germline V gene lookup returns CDR1 DFQATT and CDR2 SNEGSKA (reference sequence). V trimming: 2 bases; J trimming: 4 bases; junction bases outside the gene matches: 7. The length of the CDR3 is 16 residues. The CDR3 DNA sequence: TGCAGTGCTAGACCCCCCGGGACAGGGGGAAATCAGCCCCAGCATTTT. This encodes CSARPPGTGGNQPQHF.

The V call is TRBV5-1, the J call TRBJ1-2, with 10 bases aligning to TRBD1. V shed 3 bases and J 4 bases; nucleotides not matched to a gene: 6. This CDR3 is 15 amino acids long. Germline-derived CDR1 and CDR2 are SGHRS and YFSETQ. CDR3 sequence (DNA): TGCGCCAGCAGCTCAACGACAGGGGGCCGCTATGGCTACACCTTC. Protein sequence: CASSSTTGGRYGYTF.

This clonotype has a handful of counts. The chain recombines TRBV20-1 with TRBJ2-7; D is ambiguous. V was pared by 6 bases and J by 7 bases, with 25 bases between. This CDR3 region has 15 residues. Germline V gene sequence: CDR1 DFQATT, CDR2 SNEGSKA (reference sequence). CDR3 coding DNA: TGCAGTGCGAAGGATGAGGAGCGAGCCTACAATGAGCAGTACTTC. Protein: CSAKDEERAYNEQYF.

The chain recombines TRBV7-9 with TRBJ1-1; tentative D call: TRBD1 (6 bases). This CDR3 spans 17 amino acids. V was clipped by 1 base and J by 5 bases, with 20 bases between them. Germline V gene sequence: CDR1 SEHNR, CDR2 FQNEAQ (reference sequence). The CDR3 loop reads CASSLGATGGGGTEAFF. CDR3 nucleotides: TGTGCCAGCAGCTTAGGGGCGACAGGAGGAGGTGGTACTGAAGCTTTCTTT.

This clonotype was counted a few times. CDR3 loop: CSAALGTGGGQPQHF. In DNA form, the CDR3 reads TGCAGCGCCGCTTTAGGGACAGGGGGCGGTCAGCCCCAGCATTTT. This chain uses TRBV29-1 with TRBJ1-5; 12 bases agree with TRBD1. CDR3 length: 15 amino acids. CDR1 SQVTM and CDR2 ANQGSEA come from the germline V gene. J was trimmed by 6 bases and V by 7 bases; bases with no gene match: 10.

The chain employs TRBV7-3 and TRBJ2-1; 8 bases line up with TRBD1. V shed 6 bases and J 5 bases; nucleotides not matched to a gene: 9. The germline gives CDR1 SGHTA, CDR2 FQGTGA. The CDR3 contains 15 residues. CDR3 nucleotide sequence: TGTGCCAGCAGTCCTCAGGGGACAGGTAACAATGAGCAGTTCTTC. Amino acids: CASSPQGTGNNEQFF.

As for this clonotype: This may arise from a read error, as a much more abundant clone is one base away. The rearrangement links TRBV13 to TRBJ2-7; tentative D call: TRBD1 (6 bases). This CDR3 is built from 13 residues. Germline V lookup: CDR1 PRHDT, CDR2 FYEKMQ (reference sequence). The CDR3: CASSSQGSYERYF. The DNA of the CDR3 is TGTGCCAGCAGCTCCCAGGGGTCCTACGAGCGGTACTTC.

This clonotype was observed a few times. The genes are TRBV4-2 and TRBJ1-2, with D hard to call. The CDR3 runs 19 residues. With 0 bases removed from V and 0 bases from J, the gap between germline ends came to 20 bases. Germline assignment: CDR1 LGHNA and CDR2 YNFKEQ. CDR3 DNA sequence: TGTGCCAGCAGCCAAGATACCCCGTTCCGGCAGGCTGCTAACTATGGCTACACCTTC. Translation gives CASSQDTPFRQAANYGYTF.